This T cell receptor (beta chain) derives from a study of T cell changes during pregnancy in multiple sclerosis. Sequencing was performed with immunoSEQ multiplex PCR; in TCRdb, only in-frame clones are kept and a portion is missing. The sample includes tens of thousands of clones, roughly nine tenths seen only once; the top ten take under 0.7%. The CDR3 runs to 15 residues. Germline V gene sequence: CDR1 MDHEN, CDR2 SYDVKM. V gave up 10 bases and J gave up 4 bases, with 22 bases separating them. This TCR derives from a female donor with multiple sclerosis, enrolled in a pregnancy study. The chain uses TRBV28 and TRBJ2-5; possible D gene TRBD1, 7 bases. This specimen was CD4+ T cells from peripheral blood mononuclear cells, taken in the first trimester of pregnancy. The CDR3 DNA reads as TGTGCCACCAAGCAGCCAGGGGGGTGGGGAGAGACCCAGTACTTC. This gives the protein CATKQPGGWGETQYF. The whole variable domain, remainder taken from reference TRBV28 and TRBJ2-5, is DVKVTQSSRYLVKRTGEKVFLECVQDMDHENMFWYRQDPGLGLRLIYFSYDVKMKEKGDIPEGYSVSREKKERFSLILESASTNQTSMYLCATKQPGGWGETQYFGPGTRLLVL.